This T cell receptor (beta chain) was recorded in a study of cytomegalovirus exposure and HLA in healthy donors. Across the study: Sequencing of 150 million to 200 million T cells in an earlier analysis found 90 million to 120 million unique TCR beta sequences.

A word on this clone: The antigen is unknown.

Overall study results and limits: Later work found that TCR association rates differed between HLA loci; DRB1 had the most and HLA-C the fewest.

V dropped 6 bases and J dropped 6 bases, with 11 bases sitting between them. CDR3 length: 12 residues. Germline lookup yields CDR1 MNHNS and CDR2 SASEGT. Vbeta (60) and Jbeta (13) primers were used in the PCR. Produced via immunoSEQ multiplex PCR; TCRdb's table is partial and in-frame only. The sample has about 150,000 clones; around 80% are singletons. This clonotype was sampled from a man between 18 and 29 years old in good health and CMV-seronegative. This chain uses TRBV6-1 with TRBJ1-1; D unresolved. Material: PBMCs. The CDR3 nucleotides are TGTGCCAGCAGACCGCTATACGCTGAAGCTTTCTTT. It translates to CASRPLYAEAFF.